This TCR beta chain was documented in a study of T cell changes during pregnancy in multiple sclerosis. The germline CDR1 and CDR2 sequences are SGHVS and FNYEAQ. Trimming removed 2 bases at V and 3 bases at J, with 14 bases between. CDR3 length: 15 residues. Profiled with immunoSEQ multiplex PCR; TCRdb holds only in-frame clones, not every one. Here the sample spans about 32,000 clones, around nine tenths being singletons. Sequenced material: CD4+ T cells from peripheral blood mononuclear cells, taken after pregnancy. This sequence originates from a female donor in good health, enrolled as a control in a pregnancy study. The chain has TRBV7-6 and TRBJ2-7; tentatively, D is TRBD2 (6 bases). The CDR3 sequence: CASSLWRDPRYEQYF. In DNA form, the CDR3 reads TGTGCCAGCAGCTTATGGCGGGACCCACGCTACGAGCAGTACTTC.